This T cell receptor beta chain was sequenced in a study of blood T cell repertoires in COVID-19. Study overall: COVID-19 samples collected from the United States, Italy and Spain covered acute and convalescent phases.

The cohort comprised adults aged roughly 18 to 90 years residing in under 30 US areas. The study counted Cohort 3 donors as recovered given two negative PCRs, clearance, or symptom resolution. As originally analysed: Counts of nucleated cells, estimated from reference gene primer amplification, were obtained. Sequencing was performed with immunoSEQ multiplex PCR; in TCRdb, only in-frame clones are kept and a portion is missing. The D gene and trimming were derived from the DNA, and the V and J assignments and clone size from that table. The sample yields about 280,000 clones, roughly 85% seen once. The sequencing input was PBMCs or T cells enriched from blood (not recorded which). This receptor was obtained from a woman between 35 and 50 years old who had recovered from COVID-19.

CDR3 nucleotide sequence: TGTGCCAGCAGTCCCCAGGGGGCAGAAACTAATGAAAAACTGTTTTTT. Amino acids: CASSPQGAETNEKLFF. V gene TRBV6-2 or TRBV6-3 combines with J gene TRBJ1-4; the match to TRBD1 covers 8 bases. V was clipped by 5 bases and J by 1 base; unmatched bases: 6. The CDR3 runs 16 residues. Germline values: CDR1 MNHEY, CDR2 SVGEGT.